This T cell receptor beta chain is drawn from a study of shared clonotypes between healthy human individuals. Findings and limits, study-wide: What limited the represented genetic and exposure-history diversity was the small number of donors.

TCRdb's copy holds only in-frame clones and misses some; the assay was immunoSEQ multiplex PCR. The sample holds 640,000 or so clones, approximately 79% seen once. With 6 bases clipped from V and 1 base from J, the junction kept 4 bases outside the gene matches. The CDR3 length is 14 residues. CDR1 is SNHLY, CDR2 FYNNEI, per germline. In the case of this clone: The antigen is unknown.

The sequencing input was memory CD4+ T cells sorted from blood. Subset denoted: CD45RA-negative fraction. The chain recombines TRBV2 with TRBJ1-1; TRBD1 agrees at 8 bases. This receptor was identified in a woman in her thirties in good health. In nucleotides, the CDR3 is TGTGCCAGCAGGAGACAGGGGAGGAACACTGAAGCTTTCTTT. This encodes CASRRQGRNTEAFF.